Below, 5 T cell receptor beta chains from the same sample are listed, as sequenced in a study of T cell changes during pregnancy in multiple sclerosis. TCRdb keeps only in-frame clones here, not all; method: immunoSEQ multiplex PCR. This table has about 47,000 clones, 85% to 90% appearing once. Sequencing was performed on CD8+ T cells from peripheral blood mononuclear cells, taken in the second trimester of pregnancy. The origin of the receptors is a female donor with multiple sclerosis, enrolled in a pregnancy study.

The chain is built from TRBV19 and TRBJ1-6; the D gene is possibly TRBD1 (6 bases). The CDR3 runs to 15 residues. The ends were cut back, 10 bases at V and 10 bases at J, with 23 bases in the middle. Germline V CDR1 and CDR2: LNHDA, SQIVND (reference sequence). CDR3 region: CATSQGGNTESPLHF. For the CDR3, the DNA is TGTGCCACCTCACAGGGTGGAAATACTGAGTCACCCCTCCACTTT.

Here the CDR3 DNA reads TGTGCCAGCAGCTTATTGGAGGCAGATACGCAGTATTTT. It translates to CASSLLEADTQYF. The chain joins TRBV7-6 to TRBJ2-3; D is possibly TRBD2 (5 bases). CDR3 size: 13 residues. V gave up 2 bases and J gave up 4 bases, with 7 bases separating them. CDR1 and CDR2 (germline): SGHVS, FNYEAQ.

In nucleotides, the CDR3 is TGTGCCAGCAGCACTAGGACGGGGGGACCCCAGCATTTT. This sequence encodes CASSTRTGGPQHF. This chain connects TRBV9 to TRBJ1-5, with D possibly matching TRBD1 (5 bases). The CDR3 has 13 residues. Trimming left V 4 bases short and J 10 bases short, with 15 bases between. In germline, CDR1 is SGDLS, CDR2 YYNGEE.

The V and J genes are TRBV13 and TRBJ2-3, with TRBD2 matching over 8 bases. Germline V gene sequence: CDR1 PRHDT, CDR2 FYEKMQ (reference sequence). V lost 6 bases to trimming and J lost 2 bases; unmatched junction nucleotides: 4. The CDR3 has 14 residues. CDR3 coding DNA: TGTGCCAGCAGTAGGACTAGCTACACAGATACGCAGTATTTT. As protein: CASSRTSYTDTQYF.

The table lists this clone with a count of one. CDR3 nucleotide sequence: TGTGCCAGCAGCTTAGAAGTGCGGCCCCAGCATTTT. This sequence encodes CASSLEVRPQHF. The chain recombines TRBV7-8 with TRBJ1-5; D is ambiguous. V was clipped by 1 base and J by 9 bases, with 7 bases between them. Germline lookup yields CDR1 SGHVS and CDR2 FQNEAQ. The CDR3 totals 12 residues.